Shown below are 30 T cell receptor beta chains from a single sample sequenced in a study of T cells in Graves' hyperthyroidism and ophthalmopathy. Amplified TCR beta CDR3 regions derived from RNA transcripts. Researchers ran a first-round RT-PCR on the TCR CDR3 using the HTBI primer set. One entry per CDR3 protein results from TCRdb running MiXCR on the multiplex PCR reads. The table includes hundreds of thousands of distinct CDR3 sequences, about half detected once. Sequenced material: peripheral blood or thyroid tissue (not recorded which). The receptors were gathered from a woman younger than 35 with Graves' hyperthyroidism.

The chain recombines TRBV15 with TRBJ2-2, with D maybe TRBD2 (5 bases). Trimming took off 0 bases at V and 2 bases at J, with 10 bases between the two ends. In germline, CDR1 is LNHNV, CDR2 YYDKDF (reference sequence). This CDR3 has 16 amino acids. CDR3 nucleotide sequence: TGTGCCACCAGCAGAGATCGGCCGGGAAACACCGGGGAGCTGTTTTTT. Amino acid sequence: CATSRDRPGNTGELFF.

The chain joins TRBV7-2 to TRBJ2-7, with no clear D. V lost 5 bases and J 4 bases, leaving 15 bases between the germline ends. The V gene's germline CDR1 is SGHTA and CDR2 FQGNSA. CDR3 length: 14 residues. The CDR3 is CASSPPLGRYEQYF. The CDR3 region has the DNA TGTGCCAGCAGCCCGCCCCTGGGCAGATACGAGCAGTACTTC. The whole variable domain, remainder taken from reference TRBV7-2 and TRBJ2-7, is GAGVSQSPSNKVTEKGKDVELRCDPISGHTALYWYRQSLGQGLEFLIYFQGNSAPDKSGLPSDRFSAERTGGSVSTLTIQRTQQEDSAVYLCASSPPLGRYEQYFGPGTRLTVT.

This clonotype was detected only a few times. The chain links TRBV29-1 to TRBJ2-2, with D unresolved. The CDR3 length is 12 residues. The ends were cut back, 2 bases at V and 6 bases at J, with 7 bases in the middle. The germline V gene has CDR1 SQVTM and CDR2 ANQGSEA. The CDR3 DNA reads TGCAGCGTTGAAATGGGGTCCGGGGAGCTGTTTTTT. This codes for CSVEMGSGELFF.

The chain joins TRBV6-2 or TRBV6-3 to TRBJ2-7, with D hard to call. This CDR3 is 14 amino acids long. V was pared by 8 bases and J by 2 bases, with 16 bases between. Per the germline V gene, CDR1 is MNHEY and CDR2 is SVGEGT. The CDR3 DNA is TGTGCCAGCCGTCGTGGTTTTGGAACCTACGAGCAGTACTTC. Protein sequence: CASRRGFGTYEQYF.

V usage is TRBV2 and J usage is TRBJ1-2; TRBD1 matches 8 bases. Trimming at V came to 4 bases and at J to 8 bases, leaving 6 bases not matched to a gene. This CDR3 region has 13 residues. The germline V gene has CDR1 SNHLY and CDR2 FYNNEI. CDR3 in amino acids: CASSGQGAEGYTF. The DNA of the CDR3 is TGTGCCAGCAGTGGTCAGGGGGCGGAAGGCTACACCTTC.

Comment on this clonotype: This may arise from a read error, as a much more abundant clone is one base away. The gene calls are TRBV7-9 and TRBJ2-7; D possibly corresponds to TRBD2 (5 bases). This CDR3 has 11 residues. Looked up from germline, CDR1 is SEHNR and CDR2 is FQNEAQ (reference sequence). CDR3 amino acids: CVSTREGEQYF. CDR3 bases: TGTGTCAGCACCCGAGAGGGCGAGCAGTACTTC.

This clonotype has at least ten counts. The rearrangement links TRBV2 to TRBJ2-7; 9 bases fit TRBD2. V gave up 6 bases and J gave up 2 bases; unmatched junction bases: 5. The germline V gene encodes CDR1 SNHLY and CDR2 FYNNEI. The CDR3 consists of 14 residues. The CDR3 reads CASRSSGTTYEQYF. CDR3 coding DNA: TGTGCCAGCAGATCTAGCGGGACCACCTACGAGCAGTACTTC.

The sample holds a few counts of this clonotype. The rearrangement uses TRBV5-1 and TRBJ2-7; 9 positions agree with TRBD2. This CDR3 has 15 residues. From germline, CDR1 is SGHRS and CDR2 YFSETQ. With 1 base clipped from V and 6 bases from J, the junction kept 8 bases outside the gene matches. The CDR3 nucleotides read TGCGCCAGCAGCTTGCTAGCGGGATTATCCAGCGAGCAGTACTTC. Translation gives CASSLLAGLSSEQYF.

The sample holds a few counts of this clonotype. This sequence joins TRBV25-1 and TRBJ1-2, with TRBD1 matching over 12 bases. Per germline, CDR1 MGHDK and CDR2 SYGVNS. The junction had 5 bases not matched to a gene; V was cut back by 5 bases and J by 7 bases. CDR3 length equals 14 residues. This chain's CDR3 is CASSQGTGGPGYTF. The CDR3 coding sequence is TGTGCCAGCAGTCAGGGGACAGGGGGCCCTGGCTACACCTTC.

The rearrangement joins TRBV29-1 to TRBJ2-7; D is unresolved. The CDR3 consists of 12 residues. The germline gives CDR1 SQVTM, CDR2 ANQGSEA. V lost 4 bases and J 0 bases, leaving 7 bases between the germline ends. The CDR3 DNA sequence: TGCAGCGTTGGGACGGTCTCCTACGAGCAGTACTTC. Translating it yields CSVGTVSYEQYF.

This clonotype was counted a few times. The chain has TRBV7-2 and TRBJ2-5, with 7 bases that match TRBD1. The germline CDR1 and CDR2 sequences are SGHTA and FQGNSA. V shed 4 bases and J 5 bases; nucleotides not matched to a gene: 7. The CDR3 covers 14 residues. CDR3 region: CASSSGQFPETQYF. The CDR3 DNA follows: TGTGCCAGCAGCTCGGGACAGTTCCCCGAGACCCAGTACTTC.

J is TRBJ1-2 and V is TRBV2; tentatively, D is TRBD1 (6 bases). The V end was cut by 7 bases, the J end by 4 bases, with 19 bases between. Germline CDR1 SNHLY, CDR2 FYNNEI. The CDR3 extends over 15 amino acids. Here the CDR3 DNA reads TGTGCCAGCACCCTCAACAGGGACCCTTTCTATGGCTACACCTTC. Amino acids: CASTLNRDPFYGYTF.

On this clonotype: A much larger clone lies a single base off, so this may be a read error. The chain has TRBV7-2 and TRBJ2-5; a possible D gene is TRBD1 (6 bases). There are 12 residues in the CDR3. Trimming cost V 8 bases and J 0 bases, with 7 bases left between them. Germline V gene sequence: CDR1 SGHTA, CDR2 FQGNSA. CDR3 region: CASGTYQETQYF. The CDR3 bases are TGTGCCAGCGGGACATACCAAGAGACCCAGTACTTC. Supplemented by reference TRBV7-2 and TRBJ2-5, the full variable domain reads GAGVSQSPSNKVTEKGKDVELRCDPISGHTALYWYRQSLGQGLEFLIYFQGNSAPDKSGLPSDRFSAERTGGSVSTLTIQRTQQEDSAVYLCASGTYQETQYFGPGTRLLVL.

This clonotype was observed at least ten times. The chain couples TRBV7-8 to TRBJ2-5, with D unclear. Germline loops: CDR1 SGHVS, CDR2 FQNEAQ. Trimming pared 0 bases from V and 1 base from J, leaving 9 bases between. The CDR3 is 15 residues long. In DNA, the CDR3 is TGTGCCAGCAGCTTAGCGATTACAGCCCAAGAGACCCAGTACTTC. This translates into CASSLAITAQETQYF.

Comments on this clonotype: A much larger clonotype is one base distant, so this may be a read error. This sequence joins TRBV10-2 and TRBJ2-2, with no clear D. The CDR3 loop spans 15 amino acids. The germline V gene encodes CDR1 WSHSY and CDR2 SAAADI. The CDR3 is CASSESTTPGGELFF. CDR3 sequence (DNA): TGTGCCAGCAGTGAGTCGACAACCCCAGGCGGGGAGCTGTTTTTT.

This chain links TRBV25-1 with TRBJ1-2, with TRBD1 as a possible D gene (6 bases). Germline V lookup: CDR1 MGHDK, CDR2 SYGVNS. V lost 4 bases and J 4 bases, leaving 13 bases between the germline ends. The CDR3 consists of 14 residues. CDR3 DNA sequence: TGTGCCAGCAGTGCCCGGGACACGTCCTATGGCTACACCTTC. Amino acids: CASSARDTSYGYTF.

The chain carries TRBV20-1 and TRBJ2-7, with TRBD1 matching over 8 bases. There are 14 residues in the CDR3. Germline values: CDR1 DFQATT, CDR2 SNEGSKA (reference sequence). Germline trimming cut 5 bases from V and 4 bases from J; bases unmatched to any gene: 10. CDR3: CSAQEAGGRYEQYF. Written as DNA, the CDR3 is TGCAGTGCTCAGGAGGCAGGGGGCAGGTACGAGCAGTACTTC.

This clonotype was seen repeatedly, ten times or more. The gene calls are TRBV20-1 and TRBJ1-6; no definite D call. V was trimmed by 3 bases and J by 6 bases, leaving 15 bases between them. CDR3 length: 15 amino acids. Germline V lookup: CDR1 DFQATT, CDR2 SNEGSKA (reference sequence). CDR3 amino acids: CSASVPTHLNSPLHF. The CDR3 DNA sequence: TGCAGTGCTAGTGTCCCCACGCACCTTAATTCACCCCTCCACTTT.

The gene calls are TRBV10-3 and TRBJ2-5; 8 bases fit TRBD1. V shed 7 bases and J 5 bases; nucleotides not matched to a gene: 9. In germline, CDR1 is ENHRY, CDR2 SYGVKD. The CDR3 is made up of 14 amino acids. The CDR3 spells CAITPDRVWETQYF. The CDR3 nucleotides are TGTGCCATCACCCCGGACAGGGTTTGGGAGACCCAGTACTTC.

This chain connects TRBV7-9 to TRBJ1-1, with D perhaps TRBD1 (5 bases). V was clipped by 5 bases and J by 6 bases, with 16 bases between them. The germline V gene encodes CDR1 SEHNR and CDR2 FQNEAQ (reference sequence). The CDR3 is made up of 14 amino acids. The CDR3 sequence is CASSPGGGLAEAFF. CDR3 DNA sequence: TGTGCCAGCAGCCCCGGGGGAGGTCTCGCTGAAGCTTTCTTT.

The chain recombines TRBV2 with TRBJ2-5; D is uncertain. The germline V gene has CDR1 SNHLY and CDR2 FYNNEI. Trimming removed 8 bases from V and 3 bases from J, with 4 bases in between. The length of the CDR3 is 10 residues. The CDR3 region has the DNA TGTGCCAGCCATGAAGAGACCCAGTACTTC. It codes for CASHEETQYF.

The chain recombines TRBV2 with TRBJ1-4; 10 positions match TRBD1. In germline, CDR1 is SNHLY, CDR2 FYNNEI. Germline trimming cut 8 bases from V and 7 bases from J; bases unmatched to any gene: 4. The CDR3 contains 13 residues. In DNA form, the CDR3 reads TGTGCCAGCGGACAGGGGGAATCTGAAAAACTGTTTTTT. Amino acids: CASGQGESEKLFF.

This clonotype was seen many times. The genes are TRBV7-2 and TRBJ1-5, with D perhaps TRBD1 (6 bases). This CDR3 contains 15 residues. Trimming cost V 2 bases and J 5 bases, with 13 bases left between them. Germline V gene data show CDR1 as SGHTA and CDR2 as FQGNSA. The CDR3 here is CASSLTGMMDQPQHF. CDR3 coding DNA: TGTGCCAGCAGCTTAACAGGGATGATGGATCAGCCCCAGCATTTT.

The rearrangement uses TRBV10-3 and TRBJ1-1; the D is unclear. The V end lost 4 bases, the J end lost 1 base, and 10 bases lay between the germline ends. This CDR3 has 14 residues. Germline V lookup: CDR1 ENHRY, CDR2 SYGVKD. The CDR3 nucleotides are TGTGCCATCAGTGTCGTAGGTAAGAACACTGAAGCTTTCTTT. This sequence encodes CAISVVGKNTEAFF.

V usage is TRBV7-2 and J usage is TRBJ1-3; D not resolved. This CDR3 comprises 15 residues. The germline V and J ends were trimmed by 10 bases and 0 bases, with 16 bases remaining between them. Germline loops: CDR1 SGHTA, CDR2 FQGNSA. CDR3 amino acids: CATLTRGLSGNTIYF. CDR3 coding DNA: TGTGCCACCCTCACAAGAGGACTCTCTGGAAACACCATATATTTT.

This clonotype was found a few times. The chain links TRBV7-2 to TRBJ2-5; perhaps TRBD1 as D (6 bases). This CDR3 has 15 residues. CDR1 SGHTA and CDR2 FQGNSA come from the germline V gene. V gave up 1 base and J gave up 2 bases, with 11 bases separating them. The chain's CDR3 is CASSLGPQGQETQYF. The CDR3 DNA is TGTGCCAGCAGCTTAGGTCCCCAGGGGCAAGAGACCCAGTACTTC.

This clonotype has more than one count but fewer than ten. The chain uses TRBV7-8 and TRBJ2-7, with D perhaps matching TRBD2 (6 bases). The V gene lost 5 bases and the J gene lost 3 bases, with 14 bases spanning the gap. This CDR3 has 14 residues. Per germline, CDR1 SGHVS and CDR2 FQNEAQ. The CDR3: CASSPGTSYYEQYF. In DNA form, the CDR3 reads TGTGCCAGCAGCCCCGGGACTTCCTACTACGAGCAGTACTTC.

This chain connects TRBV19 to TRBJ1-3; D gene uncertain. This CDR3 contains 13 residues. The ends were cut back, 3 bases at V and 8 bases at J, with 11 bases in the middle. The germline CDR1 and CDR2 sequences are LNHDA and SQIVND (reference sequence). CDR3 in amino acids: CASSISRPDTIYF. For the CDR3, the DNA is TGTGCCAGTAGTATTTCTCGGCCCGACACCATATATTTT.

The rearrangement uses TRBV29-1 and TRBJ2-7; D is undetermined. CDR3 length: 14 residues. V was pared by 0 bases and J by 0 bases, with 9 bases between. Germline V gene data show CDR1 as SQVTM and CDR2 as ANQGSEA. The CDR3 sequence is CSVEDGVGSYEQYF. For the CDR3, the DNA is TGCAGCGTTGAAGATGGGGTGGGCTCCTACGAGCAGTACTTC.

The chain has TRBV2 and TRBJ1-1; D perhaps matches TRBD1 (6 bases). The CDR3 is 12 amino acids. V was cut by 5 bases and J by 7 bases, with 11 bases left in between. Germline CDR1 is SNHLY and CDR2 is FYNNEI. The CDR3 reads CASSWGASEAFF. CDR3 in DNA: TGTGCCAGCAGTTGGGGGGCGAGTGAAGCTTTCTTT.